This entry lists 30 T cell receptor beta chains sequenced from one sample in a study of T cell clonotyping in hematopoietic cell transplantation. Only in-frame clones appear in the TCRdb table, and some are missing; sequencing was by immunoSEQ multiplex PCR. Of 9,000 to 9,500 clones detected, about 86% appear once; the ten largest clones hold approximately 35%. Here the sequenced sample was PBMCs, taken 180 days after allogeneic stem cell transplant. Receptors originate from a human patient who had an allogeneic stem cell transplant, so the T cells may come from the graft donor. The donor label of this sample is uncertain. Some clones in this sample may be carry-over from other donors' samples.

The chain uses TRBV2 and TRBJ1-6; D remains unclear. Germline CDR1 SNHLY, CDR2 FYNNEI. The CDR3 extends over 15 amino acids. Trimming removed 4 bases at V and 7 bases at J, with 14 bases between. CDR3 in amino acids: CASSAYQVANSPLHF. CDR3 in DNA: TGTGCCAGCAGTGCCTACCAGGTTGCCAATTCACCCCTCCACTTT.

This chain connects TRBV7-2 to TRBJ1-1; tentatively, D is TRBD1 (6 bases). Per the germline V gene, CDR1 is SGHTA and CDR2 is FQGNSA. Deletions cut 1 base from V and 4 bases from J, with 10 bases between. This CDR3 is 14 amino acids long. CDR3 in amino acids: CASSLGARGTEAFF. The CDR3 region has the DNA TGTGCCAGCAGCTTAGGAGCCAGGGGCACTGAAGCTTTCTTT.

The chain has TRBV11-2 and TRBJ1-2; no reliable D call. Germline-derived CDR1 and CDR2 are SGHAT and FQNNGV. The CDR3 is 13 amino acids. Trimming removed 3 bases from V and 3 bases from J, with 8 bases in between. The CDR3 nucleotides read TGTGCCAGCAGCTTTAATACAGACTATGGCTACACCTTC. Translating it yields CASSFNTDYGYTF.

This clone is a singleton in its sample. The chain employs TRBV2 and TRBJ2-7; 12 bases match TRBD1. The CDR3 runs 15 residues. The germline V gene has CDR1 SNHLY and CDR2 FYNNEI. V trimming: 7 bases; J trimming: 3 bases; junction bases outside the gene matches: 7. CDR3 sequence reads: CASKRGTGGIYEQYF. The CDR3 nucleotides are TGTGCCAGCAAGCGGGGGACAGGGGGCATCTACGAGCAGTACTTC.

This chain connects TRBV7-2 to TRBJ1-1; a weak D match, TRBD1 (5 bases). Per germline, CDR1 SGHTA and CDR2 FQGNSA. The CDR3 is 14 residues long. Trimming cost V 3 bases and J 4 bases, with 12 bases left between them. DNA for the CDR3: TGTGCCAGCAGCTTTTGGGGGATGGGCACTGAAGCTTTCTTT. This sequence encodes CASSFWGMGTEAFF.

The chain recombines TRBV30 with TRBJ1-5; 8 positions agree with TRBD1. V gave up 5 bases and J gave up 9 bases; unmatched junction bases: 15. The CDR3 spans 15 residues. Per germline, CDR1 GTSNPN and CDR2 SVGIG (reference sequence). For the CDR3, the DNA is TGTGCCTGGGAACGTAAGGACAGGGAAGAAAGGCCCCAGCATTTT. Amino acids: CAWERKDREERPQHF.

The rearrangement uses TRBV27 and TRBJ1-5, with no clear D. Germline V gene lookup returns CDR1 MNHEY and CDR2 SMNVEV (reference sequence). CDR3 length: 14 amino acids. V gave up 3 bases and J gave up 1 base, with 7 bases separating them. This CDR3 is CASSFRESNQPQHF. Written as DNA, the CDR3 is TGTGCCAGCAGTTTCCGGGAGAGCAATCAGCCCCAGCATTTT.

V usage is TRBV29-1 and J usage is TRBJ2-5; D possibly corresponds to TRBD1 (7 bases). V was trimmed by 1 base and J by 2 bases, leaving 17 bases between them. Germline V gives CDR1 SQVTM, CDR2 ANQGSEA. The CDR3 loop spans 16 amino acids. The CDR3: CSVEGEAGTEQETQYF. DNA for the CDR3: TGCAGCGTTGAAGGGGAGGCCGGGACAGAGCAAGAGACCCAGTACTTC.

J is TRBJ2-5 and V is TRBV9; 7 bases match TRBD1. Unmatched junction bases numbered 9, after V lost 4 bases and J lost 9 bases. The CDR3 is made up of 13 amino acids. Germline-derived CDR1 and CDR2 are SGDLS and YYNGEE. CDR3 protein: CASSQGTAGAQYF. CDR3 coding DNA: TGTGCCAGCAGCCAAGGGACAGCAGGGGCCCAGTACTTC.

The rearrangement uses TRBV6-6 and TRBJ1-6, with D unclear. V lost 2 bases and J lost 9, with 11 bases in between. This CDR3 comprises 14 residues. Per the germline V gene, CDR1 is MNHNY and CDR2 is SVGAGI (reference sequence). The CDR3 region has the DNA TGTGCCAGCAGTTACGATAGGAATCGTTCACCCCTCCACTTT. This translates into CASSYDRNRSPLHF.

The chain uses TRBV29-1 and TRBJ2-4, with TRBD2 matching 11 bases. CDR1 SQVTM and CDR2 ANQGSEA come from the germline V gene. V was clipped by 4 bases and J by 5 bases; unmatched bases: 4. The CDR3 is 14 residues long. CDR3 nucleotide sequence: TGCAGCGTTGGAGGGACTAGCGGCGAAAACATTCAGTACTTC. It yields the protein CSVGGTSGENIQYF.

In DNA, the CDR3 is TGCGCCAGCAGCGTACGTCGGGACAGCACTAACTATGGCTACACCTTC. Translation: CASSVRRDSTNYGYTF. The genes are TRBV5-1 and TRBJ1-2; 7 positions match TRBD1. CDR1 and CDR2 from the germline V gene are SGHRS and YFSETQ. The CDR3 is 16 amino acids. V gave up 4 bases and J gave up 0 bases; unmatched junction bases: 9.

The V gene is TRBV28, the J gene TRBJ1-2; 8 bases fit TRBD1. The V segment lost 1 base and the J segment 3 bases; nucleotides outside the gene matches: 4. Germline values: CDR1 MDHEN, CDR2 SYDVKM. The CDR3 has 15 residues. The chain's CDR3 is CASSLSAGGDYGYTF. CDR3 sequence (DNA): TGTGCCAGCAGTTTATCTGCAGGGGGCGACTATGGCTACACCTTC.

This clone was counted only a few times. The V call is TRBV9, the J call TRBJ2-3, with 13 nucleotides matching TRBD2. This CDR3 comprises 15 residues. V shed 3 bases and J 4 bases; nucleotides not matched to a gene: 2. Looked up from germline, CDR1 is SGDLS and CDR2 is YYNGEE. The CDR3 DNA reads TGTGCCAGCAGCGAAGGACTAGCGGGGGCAGATACGCAGTATTTT. Its protein product is CASSEGLAGADTQYF.

This clone was found once. V is TRBV7-2 and J is TRBJ1-1; D possibly corresponds to TRBD1 (5 bases). The germline CDR1 and CDR2 sequences are SGHTA and FQGNSA. This CDR3 contains 14 residues. Between the trimmed V and J ends, which lost 6 bases and 0 bases, there was a span of 11 bases. CDR3 loop: CASRGGRVNTEAFF. As DNA, the CDR3 is TGTGCCAGCAGGGGCGGCAGGGTGAACACTGAAGCTTTCTTT.

The chain has TRBV19 and TRBJ1-2; D might be TRBD1 (5 bases). CDR1 is LNHDA, CDR2 SQIVND, per germline (reference sequence). This CDR3 is built from 15 residues. The V end was cut by 8 bases, the J end by 5 bases, with 21 bases between. This CDR3 is CASLPPVGREYGYTF. In nucleotides, the CDR3 is TGTGCCAGTCTCCCCCCGGTCGGCAGGGAATATGGCTACACCTTC.

The chain recombines TRBV13 with TRBJ1-3; 9 nucleotides agree with TRBD1. After removal of 0 bases from V and 5 bases from J, the junction contained 5 bases not matched to a gene. This CDR3 comprises 16 residues. From germline, CDR1 is PRHDT and CDR2 FYEKMQ (reference sequence). This CDR3 reads CASSLGPDRGRNTIYF. In DNA form, the CDR3 reads TGTGCCAGCAGCTTAGGGCCGGACAGGGGTAGAAACACCATATATTTT. The full variable domain, with the rest looked up from reference TRBV13 and TRBJ1-3, is AAGVIQSPRHLIKEKRETATLKCYPIPRHDTVYWYQQGPGQDPQFLISFYEKMQSDKGSIPDRFSAQQFSDYHSELNMSSLELGDSALYFCASSLGPDRGRNTIYFGEGSWLTVV.

This clone was counted a single time. This chain uses TRBV14 with TRBJ2-3, with 8 bases fitting TRBD2. This CDR3 has 19 residues. Looked up from germline, CDR1 is SGHDN and CDR2 is FVKESK. Trimming removed 2 bases from V and 2 bases from J; junction bases left unmatched: 15. The CDR3 nucleotides read TGTGCCAGCAGCCAAAAGGGTCTTATGAGCGGGGGAGACACAGATACGCAGTATTTT. It codes for CASSQKGLMSGGDTDTQYF. The complete variable domain, with remaining parts taken from reference TRBV14 and TRBJ2-3, reads EAGVTQFPSHSVIEKGQTVTLRCDPISGHDNLYWYRRVMGKEIKFLLHFVKESKQDESGMPNNRFLAERTGGTYSTLKVQPAELEDSGVYFCASSQKGLMSGGDTDTQYFGPGTRLTVL.

This clone has more than one count but fewer than ten. The chain links TRBV19 to TRBJ1-2; D is unresolved. In germline, CDR1 is LNHDA, CDR2 SQIVND (reference sequence). The CDR3 consists of 18 residues. The V gene lost 3 bases and the J gene lost 4 bases, with 24 bases spanning the gap. The CDR3: CASSIASSGGRGPYGYTF. The CDR3 nucleotides are TGTGCCAGTAGTATTGCCTCATCAGGAGGGAGAGGGCCCTATGGCTACACCTTC. The full variable domain, with the rest looked up from reference TRBV19 and TRBJ1-2, is DGGITQSPKYLFRKEGQNVTLSCEQNLNHDAMYWYRQDPGQGLRLIYYSQIVNDFQKGDIAEGYSVSREKKESFPLTVTSAQKNPTAFYLCASSIASSGGRGPYGYTFGSGTRLTVV.

This chain joins TRBV7-2 and TRBJ2-7; possibly TRBD1 for D (6 bases). CDR1 and CDR2 from the germline V gene are SGHTA and FQGNSA. CDR3 length: 15 amino acids. Deletions cut 7 bases from V and 0 bases from J, with 16 bases between. In DNA form, the CDR3 reads TGTGCCAGCACCCGGACGACAGGCAGCTCCTACGAGCAGTACTTC. Encoded protein: CASTRTTGSSYEQYF.

J is TRBJ1-2 and V is TRBV30; TRBD1 might be the D (5 bases). CDR1 is GTSNPN, CDR2 SVGIG, per germline (reference sequence). V was cut by 3 bases and J by 4 bases, with 9 bases left in between. This CDR3 has 12 residues. The CDR3 nucleotides read TGTGCCTGGAGCAGCAGGGTCTATGGCTACACCTTC. It translates to CAWSSRVYGYTF.

This clone has a handful of counts. J is TRBJ1-5 and V is TRBV5-6; a weak D match, TRBD1 (5 bases). Germline V gene data show CDR1 as SGHDT and CDR2 as YYEEEE. The V end lost 7 bases, the J end lost 5 bases, and 16 bases lay between the germline ends. The CDR3 consists of 14 residues. The DNA of the CDR3 is TGTGCCAGCGCTTACCAGGGAGCTCATCAGCCCCAGCATTTT. Translated, it gives CASAYQGAHQPQHF. The complete variable domain, with remaining parts taken from reference TRBV5-6 and TRBJ1-5, reads DAGVTQSPTHLIKTRGQQVTLRCSPKSGHDTVSWYQQALGQGPQFIFQYYEEEERQRGNFPDRFSGHQFPNYSSELNVNALLLGDSALYLCASAYQGAHQPQHFGDGTRLSIL.

This chain uses TRBV4-1 with TRBJ2-4; possibly TRBD1 for D (7 bases). The germline V gene has CDR1 MGHRA and CDR2 YSYEKL. V was cut by 1 base and J by 1 base, with 11 bases left in between. This CDR3 region has 16 residues. CDR3 sequence: CASSQGSGGAKNIQYF. The CDR3 region has the DNA TGCGCCAGCAGCCAAGGATCAGGGGGGGCCAAAAACATTCAGTACTTC.

This rearrangement joins TRBV7-2 to TRBJ2-5; TRBD1 matches 7 bases. This CDR3 spans 14 amino acids. The V gene end was trimmed by 7 bases and the J gene end by 4 bases; junction bases not matched to a gene: 9. The germline CDR1 and CDR2 sequences are SGHTA and FQGNSA. In DNA, the CDR3 is TGTGCCAGCAACTCTATTACAGGGGTAGAGACCCAGTACTTC. It translates to CASNSITGVETQYF.

The genes are TRBV27 and TRBJ1-5, with TRBD1 as a possible D gene (6 bases). The V gene's germline CDR1 is MNHEY and CDR2 SMNVEV (reference sequence). The ends were cut back, 4 bases at V and 1 base at J, with 11 bases in the middle. The CDR3 is made up of 15 amino acids. The CDR3 DNA reads TGTGCCAGCAGTTCCCAGGGGTGGAGCAATCAGCCCCAGCATTTT. The encoded protein is CASSSQGWSNQPQHF.

This chain connects TRBV10-3 to TRBJ2-7; 8 bases map to TRBD1. Trimming at V came to 5 bases and at J to 4 bases, leaving 7 bases not matched to a gene. This CDR3 region has 14 residues. Germline V lookup: CDR1 ENHRY, CDR2 SYGVKD. CDR3 in amino acids: CAISLRTGSYEQYF. CDR3 sequence (DNA): TGTGCCATCAGTCTAAGGACAGGGTCTTACGAGCAGTACTTC.

The chain is built from TRBV14 and TRBJ2-2; 7 nucleotides match TRBD1. V lost 4 bases to trimming and J lost 5 bases; unmatched junction nucleotides: 10. The germline V gene has CDR1 SGHDN and CDR2 FVKESK. This CDR3 spans 16 amino acids. The CDR3: CASSRRQGSETGELFF. The CDR3 DNA reads as TGTGCCAGCAGCCGACGACAGGGCTCAGAAACCGGGGAGCTGTTTTTT.

V gene TRBV30 combines with J gene TRBJ1-3, with D possibly matching TRBD1 (6 bases). The CDR3 extends over 12 amino acids. Germline assignment: CDR1 GTSNPN and CDR2 SVGIG (reference sequence). V was trimmed by 7 bases and J by 9 bases, leaving 16 bases between them. CDR3 in amino acids: CASVAGVSTIYF. For the CDR3, the DNA is TGTGCCTCCGTCGCAGGGGTTAGCACCATATATTTT.

J is TRBJ1-5 and V is TRBV19; D uncertain. CDR1 and CDR2 (germline): LNHDA, SQIVND (reference sequence). V lost 1 base to trimming and J lost 0 bases, with 7 bases between them. The CDR3 sequence is 15 residues long. As DNA, the CDR3 is TGTGCCAGTAGTATAGGAGCTTTTAGCAATCAGCCCCAGCATTTT. Translation: CASSIGAFSNQPQHF. The full variable domain, with the rest looked up from reference TRBV19 and TRBJ1-5, is DGGITQSPKYLFRKEGQNVTLSCEQNLNHDAMYWYRQDPGQGLRLIYYSQIVNDFQKGDIAEGYSVSREKKESFPLTVTSAQKNPTAFYLCASSIGAFSNQPQHFGDGTRLSIL.

The rearrangement links TRBV13 to TRBJ2-2, with 8 bases that match TRBD1. Germline CDR1 and CDR2: PRHDT and FYEKMQ (reference sequence). V dropped 7 bases and J dropped 4; count of bases not matched to a gene: 8. The CDR3 length is 15 residues. The CDR3 DNA is TGTGCCAGCAACGCGGACAGGGCCGCCACCGGGGAGCTGTTTTTT. Protein product: CASNADRAATGELFF.